This T cell receptor beta chain was found in a study of siplizumab effects on memory and regulatory T cells. For the study at large: Without drug or with siplizumab at 0.95 to 1 ug/mL, mixed lymphocyte reactions were set up in pairs.

Per sample, about 100,000 TCR templates were assayed. Clones were read by immunoSEQ multiplex PCR, and TCRdb kept only the in-frame ones, dropping some. In the table there are some 9,900 clones, roughly two fifths of which are singletons. In the case of this clone: Antigen specificity is unknown.

In germline, CDR1 is LNHDA, CDR2 SQIVND (reference sequence). The CDR3 is 14 residues long. The mixed lymphocyte reaction cells were grown together in coculture at 37°C for less than 7 days. Whole-study findings and limits: Roughly 75-97% of proliferating clones (CD4+ or CD8+) could not be assigned a naive or memory phenotype. Controls had approximately 27% Treg-derived mappable alloreactive CD4+ clones on average, versus approximately 70% with siplizumab.

J is TRBJ2-5 and V is TRBV19, with D unclear. The DNA end is more similar to TRBJ2-7, so the J call may be wrong. The sample consisted of CFSE-low (dividing) CD8+ T cells sorted from an allogeneic mixed lymphocyte reaction. This clonotype originated in a human donor in good health; the cells came from an allogeneic mixed lymphocyte reaction. This CDR3 reads CASSIGVRSYEQYF. The CDR3 coding sequence is TGTGCCAGTAGTATAGGGGTGAGGTCCTACGAGCAGTACTTC.